Below are 25 T cell receptor beta chains sequenced from a single sample in a study of blood T cell repertoires in COVID-19. The table came from immunoSEQ multiplex PCR; TCRdb's copy has only in-frame clones and leaves some out. The table includes fewer than 55,000 clones, around 88% detected once. Specimen: peripheral blood. The receptors were gathered from a woman aged 55-69 years with acute or convalescent COVID-19.

J is TRBJ2-7 and V is TRBV9; 8 bases are shared with TRBD1. Germline V gene data show CDR1 as SGDLS and CDR2 as YYNGEE. V lost 3 bases to trimming and J lost 6 bases; unmatched junction nucleotides: 11. This CDR3 has 15 residues. The CDR3 DNA reads TGTGCCAGCAGCGCTACCGGGACAGGACAATTCGAGCAGTACTTC. It translates to CASSATGTGQFEQYF.

This chain joins TRBV6-1 and TRBJ2-7; TRBD2 might be the D (6 bases). This CDR3 region has 16 residues. CDR1 is MNHNS and CDR2 is SASEGT in the germline V gene. Trimming cost V 2 bases and J 3 bases, with 17 bases left between them. CDR3 in DNA: TGTGCCAGCAGTGAAATTAGACTAGTGGTTTACTACGAGCAGTACTTC. Translated, it gives CASSEIRLVVYYEQYF.

The gene calls are TRBV7-8 and TRBJ1-1, with D hard to call. V lost 1 base to trimming and J lost 7 bases, with 10 bases between them. The CDR3 is 13 amino acids. CDR1 is SGHVS and CDR2 is FQNEAQ in the germline V gene. CDR3 nucleotides: TGTGCCAGCAGCTTAGATCGCTTCAGTGAAGCTTTCTTT. Its translation is CASSLDRFSEAFF.

The chain joins TRBV9 to TRBJ2-5; 7 nucleotides align to TRBD2. The CDR3 loop spans 15 amino acids. V lost 3 bases, J lost 2 bases, and 7 bases stayed unmatched. Germline CDR1 SGDLS, CDR2 YYNGEE. Here the CDR3 DNA reads TGTGCCAGCAGCGCCGGGACTATCACTCAAGAGACCCAGTACTTC. Translation gives CASSAGTITQETQYF.

The J gene is TRBJ2-7, the V gene TRBV6-6, with 10 bases lining up with TRBD2. Trimming took 7 bases from V and 6 from J; bases not matched to a gene: 3. Germline loops: CDR1 MNHNY, CDR2 SVGAGI (reference sequence). CDR3 length equals 12 residues. CDR3 sequence (DNA): TGTGCCAGCACCGGGACTAGCGTCGAGCAGTACTTC. This translates into CASTGTSVEQYF.

This clone was seen a handful of times. This chain links TRBV30 with TRBJ2-6, with TRBD1 matching 7 bases. V trimming: 4 bases; J trimming: 4 bases; junction bases outside the gene matches: 7. The V gene's germline CDR1 is GTSNPN and CDR2 SVGIG (reference sequence). CDR3 length: 15 amino acids. CDR3 in DNA: TGTGCCTGGAAAACGACAGGGCAAGGGGCCAACGTCCTGACTTTC. It encodes CAWKTTGQGANVLTF.

V usage is TRBV14 and J usage is TRBJ1-2, with D tentatively TRBD1 (5 bases). There are 14 residues in the CDR3. Trimming took 4 bases from V and 4 from J, leaving 13 bases between them. The germline gives CDR1 SGHDN, CDR2 FVKESK. The CDR3 DNA follows: TGTGCCAGCAGCCCGATTGACAGCTTCTATGGCTACACCTTC. It is translated as CASSPIDSFYGYTF.

This clone was observed a handful of times. The V and J genes are TRBV27 and TRBJ2-1; 9 nucleotides match TRBD2. Trimming removed 5 bases from V and 7 bases from J; junction bases left unmatched: 6. Germline values: CDR1 MNHEY, CDR2 SMNVEV (reference sequence). This CDR3 has 14 residues. The CDR3 DNA follows: TGTGCCAGCAGTACCTCCGGACTAGCGAATGAGCAGTTCTTC. It is translated as CASSTSGLANEQFF.

This chain uses TRBV19 with TRBJ1-5; 8 bases match TRBD1. The V gene end was trimmed by 6 bases and the J gene end by 5 bases; junction bases not matched to a gene: 9. The CDR3 extends over 15 amino acids. Germline values: CDR1 LNHDA, CDR2 SQIVND (reference sequence). CDR3 region: CASRRTGIRYQPQHF. The CDR3 bases are TGTGCCAGTAGACGGACAGGGATTCGCTATCAGCCCCAGCATTTT.

Of note for this clone: Other DNA sequences within the sample encode an identical CDR3. V and J are TRBV24-1 and TRBJ1-1, with a possible D match to TRBD1 (6 bases). CDR1 and CDR2 (germline): KGHDR, SFDVKD. The V gene lost 5 bases and the J gene lost 3 bases, with 9 bases spanning the gap. The CDR3 is 13 amino acids. The CDR3 here is CATSGGGDTEAFF. For the CDR3, the DNA is TGTGCCACCAGTGGGGGGGGCGACACTGAAGCTTTCTTT.

The V gene is TRBV11-2, the J gene TRBJ2-1; unclear D gene. Between the trimmed V and J ends, which lost 2 bases and 3 bases, there was a span of 11 bases. This CDR3 region has 15 residues. CDR1 SGHAT and CDR2 FQNNGV come from the germline V gene. The CDR3 DNA follows: TGTGCCAGCAGCTTATTCGGGTATAGCTACAATGAGCAGTTCTTC. Its protein is CASSLFGYSYNEQFF. The entire variable domain, with the rest obtained from reference TRBV11-2 and TRBJ2-1, is as follows: EAGVAQSPRYKIIEKRQSVAFWCNPISGHATLYWYQQILGQGPKLLIQFQNNGVVDDSQLPKDRFSAERLKGVDSTLKIQPAKLEDSAVYLCASSLFGYSYNEQFFGPGTRLTVL.

The V call is TRBV9, the J call TRBJ2-3, with 9 bases lining up with TRBD2. Germline CDR1 SGDLS, CDR2 YYNGEE. Unmatched junction bases numbered 12, after V lost 7 bases and J lost 0 bases. The CDR3 is 17 residues long. The CDR3 region is CASQRGVDLTSTDTQYF. CDR3 nucleotide sequence: TGTGCCAGCCAGCGGGGGGTCGATCTCACTAGCACAGATACGCAGTATTTT. Supplemented by reference TRBV9 and TRBJ2-3, the full variable domain reads DSGVTQTPKHLITATGQRVTLRCSPRSGDLSVYWYQQSLDQGLQFLIQYYNGEERAKGNILERFSAQQFPDLHSELNLSSLELGDSALYFCASQRGVDLTSTDTQYFGPGTRLTVL.

V gene TRBV6-5 combines with J gene TRBJ2-3; D unresolved. Germline CDR1 is MNHEY and CDR2 is SVGAGI. The CDR3 runs to 11 residues. Trimming pared 3 bases from V and 6 bases from J, leaving 4 bases between. Here the CDR3 DNA reads TGTGCCAGCAGTTATTCGGATACGCAGTATTTT. Its translation is CASSYSDTQYF.

The chain has TRBV2 and TRBJ1-1; D uncertain. The CDR3 runs 14 residues. The V end was cut by 0 bases, the J end by 8 bases, with 13 bases between. CDR1 and CDR2 from the germline V gene are SNHLY and FYNNEI. DNA of the CDR3: TGTGCCAGCAGTGAAGCTGGCCAGGAGGTCGAAGCTTTCTTT. Translation: CASSEAGQEVEAFF.

J is TRBJ1-1 and V is TRBV3-1 (or the pseudogene TRBV3-2); TRBD1 is a possible D gene (6 bases). The CDR3 covers 14 residues. The V gene's germline CDR1 is LGHDT and CDR2 YNNKEL (reference sequence). The V end lost 6 bases, the J end lost 1 base, and 12 bases lay between the germline ends. The CDR3 here is CASRPRGQNTEAFF. CDR3 in DNA: TGTGCCAGCAGGCCTCGGGGACAGAACACTGAAGCTTTCTTT.

This chain uses TRBV3-1 (or the pseudogene TRBV3-2) with TRBJ2-1; 8 bases fit TRBD2. The CDR3 runs to 15 residues. After removal of 1 base from V and 10 bases from J, the junction contained 9 bases not matched to a gene. The germline V gene has CDR1 LGHDT and CDR2 YNNKEL (reference sequence). In DNA form, the CDR3 reads TGTGCCAGCAGCCAAGGGCGGGAGGCCCTTGGCGAGCAGTTCTTC. Translated, it gives CASSQGREALGEQFF.

The chain recombines TRBV28 with TRBJ2-4, with D possibly TRBD1 on 7 matching bases. V dropped 6 bases and J dropped 7 bases, with 13 bases sitting between them. This CDR3 comprises 13 residues. Germline CDR1 and CDR2: MDHEN and SYDVKM. The CDR3 protein is CASRSQGRNIQYF. In DNA form, the CDR3 reads TGTGCCAGCAGGTCACAGGGGAGGAACATTCAGTACTTC.

This clone was seen just once. The V gene is TRBV7-9, the J gene TRBJ2-7, with 8 nucleotides matching TRBD1. The CDR3 covers 13 residues. Germline trimming cut 5 bases from V and 3 bases from J; bases unmatched to any gene: 3. Germline CDR1 SEHNR, CDR2 FQNEAQ (reference sequence). CDR3 sequence (DNA): TGTGCCAGCAGCGTTGGACAGGGCTACGAGCAGTACTTC. Translated, it gives CASSVGQGYEQYF. The full variable domain, completed using reference TRBV7-9 and TRBJ2-7, is DTGVSQNPRHKITKRGQNVTFRCDPISEHNRLYWYRQTLGQGPEFLTYFQNEAQLEKSRLLSDRFSAERPKGSFSTLEIQRTEQGDSAMYLCASSVGQGYEQYFGPGTRLTVT.

To note about this clone: Other DNA sequences from this sample encode an identical CDR3 as well. The rearrangement joins TRBV6-6 to TRBJ2-2; D possibly corresponds to TRBD1 (6 bases). V was shortened by 0 bases and J by 1 base, with 6 bases between the two germline ends. CDR1 and CDR2 (germline): MNHNY, SVGAGI (reference sequence). There are 15 residues in the CDR3. CDR3 DNA: TGTGCCAGCAGTTACTCGGGACAGAACACCGGGGAGCTGTTTTTT. It translates to CASSYSGQNTGELFF.

The chain carries TRBV6-5 and TRBJ1-1; D unresolved. Trimming pared 2 bases from V and 10 bases from J, leaving 11 bases between. This CDR3 is built from 12 residues. CDR1 MNHEY and CDR2 SVGAGI come from the germline V gene. The CDR3 region is CASSYRGSSAFF. The CDR3 DNA is TGTGCCAGCAGTTACCGCGGATCTTCAGCTTTCTTT.

This clone turned up a few times. The rearrangement joins TRBV28 to TRBJ2-3; D is unresolved. This CDR3 region has 14 residues. The V and J ends lost 6 bases and 3 bases respectively, with 13 bases between them. Germline loops: CDR1 MDHEN, CDR2 SYDVKM. This CDR3 reads CASSVLGGTDTQYF. As DNA, the CDR3 is TGTGCCAGCAGCGTTCTAGGTGGGACAGATACGCAGTATTTT.

On this clone: The missing conserved phenylalanine or tryptophan at the end of this CDR3 makes a read error likely. It is unclear where the CDR3 begins or ends on the DNA, so no DNA is shown, and the CDR3 is as TCRdb lists it. V and J are TRBV27 and TRBJ1-2; TRBD1 is the table's D call, not checked against the DNA. Germline-derived CDR1 and CDR2 are MNHEY and SMNVEV (reference sequence). The CDR3 sequence runs 11 residues, both termini included. The CDR3 reads CASSWTGGAPI.

This clone appeared a single time. V and J are TRBV19 and TRBJ1-2; 7 nucleotides agree with TRBD1. Trimming removed 9 bases from V and 3 bases from J; junction bases left unmatched: 10. This CDR3 region has 14 residues. Germline CDR1 reads LNHDA; CDR2 reads SQIVND (reference sequence). This chain's CDR3 is CASRSETGYYGYTF. For the CDR3, the DNA is TGTGCCAGCAGATCGGAGACAGGGTACTATGGCTACACCTTC. Supplemented by reference TRBV19 and TRBJ1-2, the full variable domain reads DGGITQSPKYLFRKEGQNVTLSCEQNLNHDAMYWYRQDPGQGLRLIYYSQIVNDFQKGDIAEGYSVSREKKESFPLTVTSAQKNPTAFYLCASRSETGYYGYTFGSGTRLTVV.

This rearrangement joins TRBV5-4 to TRBJ2-5; D not resolved. Germline lookup yields CDR1 SGHNT and CDR2 YYREEE (reference sequence). This CDR3 is built from 14 residues. The V end lost 0 bases, the J end lost 4 bases, and 10 bases lay between the germline ends. This CDR3 reads CASSLATGRETQYF. CDR3 bases: TGTGCCAGCAGCTTGGCGACTGGCCGAGAGACCCAGTACTTC.

This chain joins TRBV28 and TRBJ2-3, with a tentative D call TRBD2 (5 bases). The CDR3 loop spans 13 amino acids. Germline loops: CDR1 MDHEN, CDR2 SYDVKM. Trimming removed 8 bases from V and 1 base from J, with 10 bases in between. CDR3 nucleotide sequence: TGTGCCAGCCTGAACGGGGGCACAGATACGCAGTATTTT. This gives the protein CASLNGGTDTQYF.